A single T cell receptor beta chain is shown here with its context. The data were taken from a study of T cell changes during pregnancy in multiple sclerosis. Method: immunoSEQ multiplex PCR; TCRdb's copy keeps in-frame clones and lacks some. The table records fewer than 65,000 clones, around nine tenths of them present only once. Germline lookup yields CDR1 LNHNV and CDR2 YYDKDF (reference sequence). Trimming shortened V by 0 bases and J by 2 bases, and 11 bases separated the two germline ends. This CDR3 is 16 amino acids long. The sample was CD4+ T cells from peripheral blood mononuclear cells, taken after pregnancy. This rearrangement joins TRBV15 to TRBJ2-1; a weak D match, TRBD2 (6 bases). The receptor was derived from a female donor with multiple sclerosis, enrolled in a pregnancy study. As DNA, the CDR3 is TGTGCCACCAGCAGAGATTACGGGGGAACCTACAATGAGCAGTTCTTC. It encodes CATSRDYGGTYNEQFF.